These T cell receptor beta chains were read from a single sample in a study of PD-L1 blockade in urothelial cancer. TCRdb's copy holds only in-frame clones and misses some; the assay was immunoSEQ multiplex PCR. Here the sample spans about 63,000 clones, around 81% being singletons. This specimen consisted of PBMCs, obtained around atezolizumab (anti-PD-L1) treatment. These receptors came from a man between 65 and 85 years old with urothelial cancer. Both conserved end residues are trimmed from each CDR3. The D gene is left open where the match is weak.

CDR3: ASARTGSDTQY
J: TRBJ2-3
V: TRBV7-9
D: TRBD1
length: 11

CDR3: ASQNRGSGNTIY
J: TRBJ1-3
V: TRBV6-1
D: TRBD1
length: 12

CDR3: ASSTVMNTEAF
J: TRBJ1-1
V: TRBV19
D: .
length: 11

CDR3: ASSERGQGGGYT
J: TRBJ1-2
V: TRBV25-1
D: TRBD1
length: 12

CDR3: ASSLEPSGYYEQY
J: TRBJ2-7
V: TRBV5-1
D: TRBD2
length: 13

CDR3: ASGPRGGAYNEQF
J: TRBJ2-1
V: TRBV12-5
D: .
length: 13

CDR3: ASSSRDRAYNEQF
J: TRBJ2-1
V: TRBV28
D: TRBD1
length: 13

CDR3: ASSFGTSGYTGELF
J: TRBJ2-2
V: TRBV7-9
D: TRBD2
length: 14

CDR3: ASSVTSGGGGNEQF
J: TRBJ2-1
V: TRBV5-4
D: TRBD2
length: 14

CDR3: SGLAGGAEQY
J: TRBJ2-7
V: TRBV29-1
D: TRBD2
length: 10

CDR3: AWSLAGGPTDTQY
J: TRBJ2-3
V: TRBV30
D: TRBD2
length: 13

CDR3: ASRGGGSSYEQY
J: TRBJ2-7
V: TRBV5-1
D: .
length: 12

CDR3: ASSLVFGGQNTEAF
J: TRBJ1-1
V: TRBV5-4
D: .
length: 14

CDR3: ASSVTSGSLEQY
J: TRBJ2-7
V: TRBV2
D: TRBD2
length: 12

CDR3: ASSLTAGGTDTQY
J: TRBJ2-3
V: TRBV5-6
D: .
length: 13

CDR3: ASREQGGYEKLF
J: TRBJ1-4
V: TRBV6-1
D: .
length: 12